The 4 T cell receptor beta chains presented below share a single source sample, sequenced in a study of blood T cell repertoires in COVID-19. Assay used: immunoSEQ multiplex PCR; TCRdb lists only in-frame clones, some missing. This sample has roughly 290,000 clones, with roughly 90% found just once. The sequencing sample was made of PBMCs or T cells enriched from blood (not recorded which). These receptors came from a woman between 40 and 55 years old who had recovered from COVID-19.

The chain's CDR3 is CASSQGYGGTEAFF. In DNA, the CDR3 is TGCGCCAGCAGCCAAGGGTACGGGGGCACTGAAGCTTTCTTT. The V and J genes are TRBV4-1 and TRBJ1-1, with a possible D match to TRBD1 (5 bases). Germline loops: CDR1 MGHRA, CDR2 YSYEKL. Trimming removed 1 base at V and 4 bases at J, with 10 bases between. There are 14 residues in the CDR3.

This chain links TRBV5-5 with TRBJ1-5; 10 bases agree with TRBD1. Germline CDR1 is SGHKS and CDR2 is YYEKEE (reference sequence). The CDR3 contains 15 residues. Trimming cost V 4 bases and J 3 bases; bases outside gene matches: 4. Here the CDR3 reads CASSVGTGDNQPQHF. Written as DNA, the CDR3 is TGTGCCAGCAGCGTTGGGACAGGGGACAATCAGCCCCAGCATTTT.

The chain couples TRBV5-1 to TRBJ2-5, with 8 bases identical to TRBD1. This CDR3 is 15 amino acids long. After removal of 4 bases from V and 2 bases from J, the junction contained 7 bases not matched to a gene. Per the germline V gene, CDR1 is SGHRS and CDR2 is YFSETQ. CDR3 amino acids: CASSLGQGKQETQYF. The CDR3 coding sequence is TGCGCCAGCAGCCTCGGACAGGGCAAGCAAGAGACCCAGTACTTC.

The genes are TRBV5-1 and TRBJ1-5, with 8 positions matching TRBD1. V dropped 3 bases and J dropped 3; count of bases not matched to a gene: 8. From germline, CDR1 is SGHRS and CDR2 YFSETQ. This CDR3 region has 16 residues. The CDR3 loop reads CASSSPDRALNQPQHF. CDR3 DNA: TGCGCCAGCAGCTCGCCGGACAGGGCCCTCAATCAGCCCCAGCATTTT. The variable domain in full, with the rest retrieved from reference TRBV5-1 and TRBJ1-5, is KAGVTQTPRYLIKTRGQQVTLSCSPISGHRSVSWYQQTPGQGLQFLFEYFSETQRNKGNFPGRFSGRQFSNSRSEMNVSTLELGDSALYLCASSSPDRALNQPQHFGDGTRLSIL.